These 32 T cell receptor beta chains originate from one sample sequenced in a study of cytomegalovirus exposure and HLA in healthy donors. Primers: 60 Vbeta forward and 13 Jbeta reverse. Produced via immunoSEQ multiplex PCR; TCRdb's table is partial and in-frame only. The sample holds fewer than 250,000 clones, roughly 80% seen once. Material: PBMCs. The origin of the receptors is a man aged 25-45 years in good health and CMV-seronegative.

The J gene is TRBJ1-1, the V gene TRBV9; no firm D call. Germline loops: CDR1 SGDLS, CDR2 YYNGEE. This CDR3 comprises 14 residues. V was pared by 1 base and J by 1 base, with 8 bases between. The CDR3 coding sequence is TGTGCCAGCAGCGTAAAAGGAGGGAACACTGAAGCTTTCTTT. Protein: CASSVKGGNTEAFF.

CDR3 DNA: TGTGCCAGCGGTGGGGGACAGGGGTTCCCTGAGCAGTTCTTC. It codes for CASGGGQGFPEQFF. This sequence joins TRBV28 and TRBJ2-1; 10 bases align to TRBD1. J lost 9 bases, V lost 8 bases, and 10 bases had no gene match. Germline loops: CDR1 MDHEN, CDR2 SYDVKM. The CDR3 length is 14 residues.

The chain has TRBV19 and TRBJ1-5; 7 nucleotides agree with TRBD1. The length of the CDR3 is 15 residues. Germline V gene lookup returns CDR1 LNHDA and CDR2 SQIVND (reference sequence). The trim removed 9 bases at V and 1 base at J, leaving 9 bases unmatched. The CDR3 sequence is CASQSTGQSNQPQHF. The CDR3, as DNA: TGTGCCAGCCAAAGTACGGGACAGAGCAATCAGCCCCAGCATTTT.

The rearrangement joins TRBV19 to TRBJ1-1; TRBD1 agrees at 9 bases. Trimming cost V 7 bases and J 11 bases; bases outside gene matches: 14. From germline, CDR1 is LNHDA and CDR2 SQIVND (reference sequence). The CDR3 runs to 14 residues. The CDR3 here is CASTQQSGTGLAFF. In DNA form, the CDR3 reads TGTGCCAGTACCCAGCAAAGCGGGACAGGGCTGGCTTTCTTT. The full variable domain, rest sourced from reference TRBV19 and TRBJ1-1, is DGGITQSPKYLFRKEGQNVTLSCEQNLNHDAMYWYRQDPGQGLRLIYYSQIVNDFQKGDIAEGYSVSREKKESFPLTVTSAQKNPTAFYLCASTQQSGTGLAFFGQGTRLTVV.

This chain joins TRBV28 and TRBJ2-7; D may be TRBD1 (5 bases). Between the trimmed V and J ends, which lost 5 bases and 7 bases, there was a span of 9 bases. This CDR3 spans 11 amino acids. The germline gives CDR1 MDHEN, CDR2 SYDVKM. The CDR3 region has the DNA TGTGCCAGCAGTACAAAGGGGGAGCAGTACTTC. Encoded protein: CASSTKGEQYF.

This clone was observed a few times. The chain carries TRBV19 and TRBJ2-7; 7 nucleotides agree with TRBD1. CDR3 length: 13 amino acids. Germline-derived CDR1 and CDR2 are LNHDA and SQIVND (reference sequence). V dropped 6 bases and J dropped 2; count of bases not matched to a gene: 4. As DNA, the CDR3 is TGTGCCAGTAGCGGACAGGTAACCTACGAGCAGTACTTC. It encodes CASSGQVTYEQYF. Full variable domain (missing parts from reference TRBV19 and TRBJ2-7): DGGITQSPKYLFRKEGQNVTLSCEQNLNHDAMYWYRQDPGQGLRLIYYSQIVNDFQKGDIAEGYSVSREKKESFPLTVTSAQKNPTAFYLCASSGQVTYEQYFGPGTRLTVT.

The J gene is TRBJ2-7, the V gene TRBV21-1; TRBD1, as called in the table, went unchecked against the DNA. TRBV21-1 constitutes a pseudogene. This CDR3 is built from 16 residues. CDR3 in amino acids: CASIRFPGTESYEQYF. In DNA, the CDR3 is TGTGCCAGCATCCGATTCCCTGGGACAGAGAGCTACGAGCAGTACTTC.

The chain has TRBV6-6 and TRBJ1-4, with D perhaps TRBD1 (6 bases). The germline CDR1 and CDR2 sequences are MNHNY and SVGAGI (reference sequence). The CDR3 has 16 amino acids. V lost 0 bases and J 4 bases, leaving 12 bases between the germline ends. The CDR3 reads CASSYSRGRGNEKLFF. DNA for the CDR3: TGTGCCAGCAGTTACTCGAGGGGCAGGGGTAATGAAAAACTGTTTTTT.

This clone was detected only a few times. The J gene is TRBJ1-1, the V gene TRBV5-6; a possible D gene is TRBD1 (5 bases). With 4 bases removed from V and 3 bases from J, the gap between germline ends came to 13 bases. CDR1 and CDR2 from the germline V gene are SGHDT and YYEEEE. The CDR3 spans 14 residues. In DNA, the CDR3 is TGTGCCAGCAGCCCCGGTTGGGGGGACACTGAAGCTTTCTTT. Amino acids: CASSPGWGDTEAFF. The full variable domain, its missing parts supplied by reference TRBV5-6 and TRBJ1-1, is DAGVTQSPTHLIKTRGQQVTLRCSPKSGHDTVSWYQQALGQGPQFIFQYYEEEERQRGNFPDRFSGHQFPNYSSELNVNALLLGDSALYLCASSPGWGDTEAFFGQGTRLTVV.

The CDR3 region has the DNA TGCGCCAGCAGCTTGTCCAGGGGTCCCAACTATAATTCACCCCTCCACTTT. Translating gives CASSLSRGPNYNSPLHF. V is TRBV5-1 and J is TRBJ1-6; D possibly corresponds to TRBD1 (6 bases). V dropped 1 base and J dropped 3 bases, with 14 bases sitting between them. Germline V gene data show CDR1 as SGHRS and CDR2 as YFSETQ. This CDR3 region has 17 residues.

This clone was detected a few times. This chain uses TRBV25-1 with TRBJ1-6; D call uncertain. The CDR3 runs 13 residues. V lost 3 bases, J lost 2 bases, and 2 bases lay in between. Looked up from germline, CDR1 is MGHDK and CDR2 is SYGVNS. The DNA for the CDR3 is TGTGCCAGCAGTGACACCTATAATTCACCCCTCCACTTT. Its protein product is CASSDTYNSPLHF. Full variable domain (rest looked up from reference TRBV25-1 and TRBJ1-6): EADIYQTPRYLVIGTGKKITLECSQTMGHDKMYWYQQDPGMELHLIHYSYGVNSTEKGDLSSESTVSRIRTEHFPLTLESARPSHTSQYLCASSDTYNSPLHFGNGTRLTVT.

This clone was detected only a few times. The V call is TRBV4-1, the J call TRBJ1-6; D gene uncertain. Germline V lookup: CDR1 MGHRA, CDR2 YSYEKL. Trimming removed 1 base from V and 13 bases from J, with 17 bases in between. The CDR3 contains 15 residues. This CDR3 is CASSQGAPDLVPLHF. In DNA, the CDR3 is TGCGCCAGCAGCCAAGGGGCGCCGGATTTGGTGCCCCTCCACTTT.

The chain is built from TRBV4-2 and TRBJ1-1, with D perhaps TRBD1 (6 bases). Germline V lookup: CDR1 LGHNA, CDR2 YNFKEQ. Trimming cost V 0 bases and J 0 bases, with 17 bases left between them. The CDR3 contains 18 residues. The CDR3 spells CASSQDSSGALMNTEAFF. Here the CDR3 DNA reads TGTGCCAGCAGCCAAGATTCGTCAGGGGCTTTAATGAACACTGAAGCTTTCTTT.

The rearrangement uses TRBV29-1 and TRBJ1-2; D call uncertain. The CDR3 length is 13 residues. Germline values: CDR1 SQVTM, CDR2 ANQGSEA. The V end lost 2 bases, the J end lost 3 bases, and 10 bases lay between the germline ends. The CDR3 region has the DNA TGCAGCGTTGAATCGGGGTGGGACTATGGCTACACCTTC. Its translation is CSVESGWDYGYTF.

This rearrangement joins TRBV27 to TRBJ2-7; 9 nucleotides match TRBD1. This CDR3 has 16 amino acids. The J segment lost 3 bases and the V segment lost 5 bases, leaving 11 bases of the junction unmatched. Germline V gives CDR1 MNHEY, CDR2 SMNVEV (reference sequence). Written as DNA, the CDR3 is TGTGCCAGCAGTCAACGGACAGGGGCCACCGGCTACGAGCAGTACTTC. Residues: CASSQRTGATGYEQYF.

This chain joins TRBV7-2 and TRBJ2-5; 7 bases are shared with TRBD1. Looked up from germline, CDR1 is SGHTA and CDR2 is FQGNSA. The junction had 10 bases not matched to a gene; V was cut back by 5 bases and J by 1 base. The CDR3 has 16 amino acids. The CDR3 is CASSPQGGLLQETQYF. In nucleotides, the CDR3 is TGTGCCAGCAGCCCCCAAGGGGGCTTACTCCAAGAGACCCAGTACTTC.

The V and J genes are TRBV7-6 and TRBJ1-2, with 7 bases lining up with TRBD1. V was pared by 3 bases and J by 8 bases, with 6 bases of the junction left unmatched. CDR1 and CDR2 from the germline V gene are SGHVS and FNYEAQ. This CDR3 is 13 amino acids long. The CDR3 region has the DNA TGTGCCAGCAGCTTCGGGACAGAGATGGGCTACACCTTC. Residues: CASSFGTEMGYTF.

The J gene is TRBJ2-7, the V gene TRBV6-5; 11 nucleotides line up with TRBD2. V shed 6 bases, J shed 3 bases, and the junction held 1 base outside the gene matches. Germline CDR1 and CDR2: MNHEY and SVGAGI. The CDR3 loop spans 13 amino acids. Here the CDR3 reads CASRLAGDYEQYF. In DNA, the CDR3 is TGTGCCAGCAGACTAGCGGGGGACTACGAGCAGTACTTC.

This rearrangement joins TRBV2 to TRBJ1-5; D unclear. Germline V gene sequence: CDR1 SNHLY, CDR2 FYNNEI. The CDR3 is made up of 13 amino acids. The V end lost 5 bases, the J end lost 5 bases, and 10 bases lay between the germline ends. The CDR3 DNA reads TGTGCCAGCAGTCCCCGGGATCATCAGCCCCAGCATTTT. Residues: CASSPRDHQPQHF.

This chain links TRBV7-9 with TRBJ2-5; D possibly corresponds to TRBD1 (6 bases). V was shortened by 5 bases and J by 4 bases, with 20 bases between the two germline ends. This CDR3 is 16 amino acids long. The germline V gene has CDR1 SEHNR and CDR2 FQNEAQ (reference sequence). CDR3 nucleotides: TGTGCCAGCAGCCCGGAGACAGGCAGCGTCCTAGAGACCCAGTACTTC. Its protein product is CASSPETGSVLETQYF.

This clone was observed once. The V gene is TRBV5-1, the J gene TRBJ2-3; D remains unclear. CDR1 SGHRS and CDR2 YFSETQ come from the germline V gene. Trimming left V 0 bases short and J 2 bases short, with 16 bases between. The length of the CDR3 is 17 residues. Here the CDR3 reads CASSLGLQNKHTDTQYF. CDR3 in DNA: TGCGCCAGCAGCTTGGGACTGCAAAATAAGCACACAGATACGCAGTATTTT.

CDR3 sequence reads: CASSFGYRQLYNEQFF. The CDR3 DNA is TGCGCCAGCAGCTTCGGGTATCGGCAGTTATACAATGAGCAGTTCTTC. The V and J genes are TRBV5-1 and TRBJ2-1, with D unclear. V lost 2 bases, J lost 4 bases, and 16 bases lay in between. Germline CDR1 SGHRS, CDR2 YFSETQ. The CDR3 sequence is 16 residues long.

The chain has TRBV27 and TRBJ1-2; D not certain. There are 13 residues in the CDR3. The V end lost 2 bases, the J end lost 5 bases, and 9 bases lay between the germline ends. The germline V gene has CDR1 MNHEY and CDR2 SMNVEV (reference sequence). CDR3 coding DNA: TGTGCCAGCAGTTTAAGTTCGGGTTATGGCTACACCTTC. Translated: CASSLSSGYGYTF.

This clone was counted once. The J gene is TRBJ2-7, the V gene TRBV28; D might be TRBD1 (6 bases). V gave up 1 base and J gave up 0 bases, with 13 bases separating them. The CDR3 has 16 residues. Germline loops: CDR1 MDHEN, CDR2 SYDVKM. The CDR3 here is CASSLFLTGTSYEQYF. CDR3 coding DNA: TGTGCCAGCAGTTTATTCCTGACAGGTACCTCCTACGAGCAGTACTTC.

The V call is TRBV7-8, the J call TRBJ1-6; tentatively, D is TRBD1 (6 bases). Looked up from germline, CDR1 is SGHVS and CDR2 is FQNEAQ. V dropped 1 base and J dropped 8 bases, with 12 bases sitting between them. The CDR3 spans 15 residues. The CDR3 DNA is TGTGCCAGCAGCTTAGGAAACAGGGCTGATTCACCCCTCCACTTT. Translated: CASSLGNRADSPLHF.

CDR3 DNA: TGTGCCAGCAGTTCCACCCCCTCGGACAGGGGTGACACCATATATTTT. Amino acid sequence: CASSSTPSDRGDTIYF. The chain joins TRBV28 to TRBJ1-3, with 9 bases lining up with TRBD1. Germline loops: CDR1 MDHEN, CDR2 SYDVKM. The CDR3 extends over 16 amino acids. The V and J ends lost 4 bases and 8 bases, in that order; junction bases with no gene match: 12. The entire variable domain, with the rest obtained from reference TRBV28 and TRBJ1-3, is as follows: DVKVTQSSRYLVKRTGEKVFLECVQDMDHENMFWYRQDPGLGLRLIYFSYDVKMKEKGDIPEGYSVSREKKERFSLILESASTNQTSMYLCASSSTPSDRGDTIYFGEGSWLTVV.

The rearrangement uses TRBV2 and TRBJ2-5, with 8 positions matching TRBD2. The CDR3 length is 15 residues. The germline V gene has CDR1 SNHLY and CDR2 FYNNEI. V dropped 0 bases and J dropped 2; count of bases not matched to a gene: 2. CDR3 nucleotides: TGTGCCAGCAGTGAAGCGGGACTAGGGCAAGAGACCCAGTACTTC. Encoded protein: CASSEAGLGQETQYF.

This clone has a single count. The rearrangement uses TRBV28 and TRBJ1-5; 10 bases line up with TRBD1. The V segment lost 7 bases and the J segment 6 bases; nucleotides outside the gene matches: 12. The V gene's germline CDR1 is MDHEN and CDR2 SYDVKM. There are 16 residues in the CDR3. The DNA for the CDR3 is TGTGCCAGCACCCCCCCAGGCGGGACAGGGGTTCAGCCCCAGCATTTT. Translated, it gives CASTPPGGTGVQPQHF.

The chain recombines TRBV7-2 with TRBJ2-2, with TRBD1 matching 8 bases. Germline V gene lookup returns CDR1 SGHTA and CDR2 FQGNSA. The V gene end was trimmed by 5 bases and the J gene end by 7 bases; junction bases not matched to a gene: 15. The CDR3 extends over 17 amino acids. The CDR3 loop is CASSAPPTGANSGELFF. CDR3 bases: TGTGCCAGCAGCGCCCCGCCGACAGGGGCAAATAGCGGGGAGCTGTTTTTT.

This chain links TRBV13 with TRBJ2-1; 13 bases line up with TRBD2. CDR1 and CDR2 (germline): PRHDT, FYEKMQ (reference sequence). The CDR3 has 15 residues. Losses at the gene ends were 5 bases for V and 7 bases for J; bases not matched to a gene: 5. This chain's CDR3 is CASSTTSGGANEQFF. The CDR3 DNA is TGTGCCAGCAGCACAACTAGCGGGGGGGCGAATGAGCAGTTCTTC.

The chain employs TRBV4-2 and TRBJ1-5, with 8 bases matching TRBD1. Germline V gene sequence: CDR1 LGHNA, CDR2 YNFKEQ. The CDR3 sequence is 17 residues long. With V trimmed by 3 bases and J by 6 bases, 13 bases remained unmatched. The CDR3 spells CASSQRGGQGAVQPQHF. CDR3 bases: TGTGCCAGCAGCCAGAGGGGGGGGCAGGGGGCCGTTCAGCCCCAGCATTTT.

The gene calls are TRBV9 and TRBJ1-1; no clear D. V shed 1 base and J shed 0 bases, with 10 bases lying between them. The CDR3 extends over 15 amino acids. Germline CDR1 is SGDLS and CDR2 is YYNGEE. CDR3 in amino acids: CASSVTQIMNTEAFF. In DNA form, the CDR3 reads TGTGCCAGCAGCGTAACACAGATTATGAACACTGAAGCTTTCTTT.